This entry concerns a single T cell receptor beta chain. Its target is unknown. This record comes from a study of response to subunit inactivated influenza vaccine. Study findings and constraints: Authors suggested that a seasonal influenza vaccination recruits few new T cells each time.

TCRdb itself ran the RT-PCR reads through MiXCR, one entry per CDR3 protein. The sample has about 780,000 distinct CDR3 sequences, 15% to 20% seen once. Germline CDR1 is LGHDT and CDR2 is YNNKEL (reference sequence). The CDR3 is made up of 15 amino acids. Trimming removed 1 base from V and 5 bases from J, with 12 bases in between. The clonotype was recovered from a man in his forties or fifties who received an inactivated influenza vaccine. The chain couples TRBV3-1 to TRBJ2-1, with D possibly being TRBD2 (6 bases). The material sequenced was PBMCs from blood, taken more than 4 days after vaccination. This CDR3 is CASSQGTIKNNEQFF. The CDR3, as DNA: TGTGCCAGCAGCCAAGGGACTATCAAAAACAATGAGCAGTTCTTC.